A single sample is the source of the 14 T cell receptor beta chains below, sequenced in a study of Tregs in tolerant kidney transplant recipients. Some clones are missing from TCRdb's copy, which holds only in-frame ones; the method was immunoSEQ multiplex PCR. The sample holds 60,000 to 75,000 clones, approximately 85% seen once. The sample consisted of Tregs from blood, taken before the transplant. The receptors were sampled from a human donor who received a combined kidney and bone marrow transplant.

This clone was observed a single time. The J gene is TRBJ1-4, the V gene TRBV11-2; D gene ambiguous. Deletions cut 3 bases from V and 4 bases from J, with 6 bases between. In germline, CDR1 is SGHAT, CDR2 FQNNGV. This CDR3 has 13 residues. The CDR3 is CASSLKINEKLFF. The DNA for the CDR3 is TGTGCCAGCAGCTTGAAAATTAATGAAAAACTGTTTTTT.

In this sample, this clone turned up a few times. The chain joins TRBV10-3 to TRBJ2-7; no definite D call. The V end was cut by 7 bases, the J end by 3 bases, with 13 bases between. The CDR3 has 13 residues. Looked up from germline, CDR1 is ENHRY and CDR2 is SYGVKD. DNA for the CDR3: TGTGCCATCACTTGGCGTCAGGACTACGAGCAGTACTTC. Protein sequence: CAITWRQDYEQYF.

The rearrangement uses TRBV5-4 and TRBJ2-1, with D perhaps matching TRBD2 (6 bases). The V end lost 0 bases, the J end lost 4 bases, and 17 bases lay between the germline ends. The CDR3 is 17 amino acids. Germline values: CDR1 SGHNT, CDR2 YYREEE (reference sequence). The CDR3 DNA reads TGTGCCAGCAGCTTGGACCTCTTGGCGGGGCGTTACAATGAGCAGTTCTTC. The encoded protein is CASSLDLLAGRYNEQFF.

The chain has TRBV5-1 and TRBJ2-2, with 9 nucleotides matching TRBD1. CDR3 length equals 13 residues. Per the germline V gene, CDR1 is SGHRS and CDR2 is YFSETQ. J gave up 7 bases and V 5 bases, and 3 bases lay outside the gene matches. This CDR3 is CASSPDRGGELFF. The CDR3 DNA sequence: TGCGCCAGCAGTCCGGACAGGGGCGGGGAGCTGTTTTTT.

The CDR3 coding sequence is TGTGCCAGCAGCTTAGAGGTGAGGCCCTCTGGGGCCAACGTCCTGACTTTC. Protein product: CASSLEVRPSGANVLTF. The chain recombines TRBV11-2 with TRBJ2-6; no reliable D call. CDR3 length equals 17 residues. The ends were cut back, 0 bases at V and 0 bases at J, with 9 bases in the middle. CDR1 and CDR2 (germline): SGHAT, FQNNGV.

V gene TRBV4-3 combines with J gene TRBJ2-2; the match to TRBD2 covers 10 bases. Germline CDR1 reads LGHNA; CDR2 reads YSLEER. The V and J ends lost 3 bases and 4 bases, in that order; junction bases with no gene match: 5. The CDR3 is 16 residues long. CDR3 DNA: TGCGCCAGCAGCCACCTAGCGGGAGTCCCCACCGGGGAGCTGTTTTTT. Its translation: CASSHLAGVPTGELFF.

The chain links TRBV7-2 to TRBJ2-7; tentatively, D is TRBD1 or TRBD2 (7 bases each). V lost 1 base to trimming and J lost 9 bases, with 13 bases between them. Per germline, CDR1 SGHTA and CDR2 FQGNSA. This CDR3 is built from 13 residues. The CDR3 loop is CASSLEAGGAQYF. CDR3 nucleotide sequence: TGTGCCAGCAGCTTAGAGGCAGGGGGGGCGCAGTACTTC.

This clone was observed once. The rearrangement uses TRBV28 and TRBJ1-1; 7 bases map to TRBD1. In germline, CDR1 is MDHEN, CDR2 SYDVKM. This CDR3 is 16 amino acids long. J lost 1 base, V lost 1 base, and 6 bases had no gene match. CDR3 coding DNA: TGTGCCAGCAGTTTATCAGGGGGGGCCTGGAACACTGAAGCTTTCTTT. This translates into CASSLSGGAWNTEAFF. Complete variable domain (other parts from reference TRBV28 and TRBJ1-1): DVKVTQSSRYLVKRTGEKVFLECVQDMDHENMFWYRQDPGLGLRLIYFSYDVKMKEKGDIPEGYSVSREKKERFSLILESASTNQTSMYLCASSLSGGAWNTEAFFGQGTRLTVV.

The V gene is TRBV28, the J gene TRBJ2-3; D is uncertain. V gave up 7 bases and J gave up 2 bases, with 16 bases separating them. Germline loops: CDR1 MDHEN, CDR2 SYDVKM. The CDR3 is made up of 15 amino acids. CDR3 loop: CASTNRVETTDTQYF. The CDR3 DNA follows: TGTGCCAGCACCAATAGGGTGGAGACCACAGATACGCAGTATTTT.

The rearrangement joins TRBV7-9 to TRBJ1-5; no clear D gene. Per germline, CDR1 SEHNR and CDR2 FQNEAQ (reference sequence). Deletions cut 0 bases from V and 2 bases from J, with 11 bases between. The CDR3 covers 16 residues. This CDR3 is CASSLARGLGNQPQHF. The CDR3 DNA reads as TGTGCCAGCAGCTTAGCGCGTGGGTTAGGCAATCAGCCCCAGCATTTT.

The chain links TRBV7-9 to TRBJ2-2; D may be TRBD1 or TRBD2 (5 bases each). The CDR3 runs 13 residues. The germline V gene encodes CDR1 SEHNR and CDR2 FQNEAQ (reference sequence). V lost 1 base and J lost 9, with 9 bases in between. In nucleotides, the CDR3 is TGTGCCAGCAGCTTAGTCGGGGCATGGGAGCTGTTTTTT. It specifies CASSLVGAWELFF.

This clone was counted a few times. The rearrangement joins TRBV6-5 to TRBJ1-2; TRBD1 aligns across 9 bases. The trim removed 6 bases at V and 4 bases at J, leaving 3 bases unmatched. Germline V CDR1 and CDR2: MNHEY, SVGAGI. The CDR3 covers 13 residues. The CDR3 bases are TGTGCCAGCAGACGGACAGGGGTCTATGGCTACACCTTC. Translation gives CASRRTGVYGYTF.

This sequence joins TRBV29-1 and TRBJ2-2, with 7 bases aligning to TRBD1. CDR1 and CDR2 from the germline V gene are SQVTM and ANQGSEA. The J segment lost 0 bases and the V segment lost 6 bases, leaving 4 bases of the junction unmatched. The CDR3 consists of 14 residues. The CDR3, as DNA: TGCAGCGTCCGGGACAGCTCGAACACCGGGGAGCTGTTTTTT. Translating it yields CSVRDSSNTGELFF.

The chain couples TRBV6-4 to TRBJ2-1; D uncertain. The length of the CDR3 is 14 residues. V lost 5 bases and J lost 9, with 17 bases in between. Looked up from germline, CDR1 is MRHNA and CDR2 is SNTAGT. DNA of the CDR3: TGTGCCAGCAGTCCCCATGGCGGAACAAGTGAGCAGTTCTTC. Translating it yields CASSPHGGTSEQFF.